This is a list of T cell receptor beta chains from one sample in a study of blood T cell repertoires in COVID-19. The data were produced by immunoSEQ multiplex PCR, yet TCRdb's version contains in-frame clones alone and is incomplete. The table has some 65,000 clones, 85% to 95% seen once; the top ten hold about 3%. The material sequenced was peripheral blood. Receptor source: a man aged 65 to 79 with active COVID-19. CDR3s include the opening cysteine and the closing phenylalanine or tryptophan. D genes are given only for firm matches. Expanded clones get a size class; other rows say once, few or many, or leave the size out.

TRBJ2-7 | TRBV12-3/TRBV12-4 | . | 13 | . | TGTGCCAGCAACCGAAGAGTATTCGACGAGCAGTACTTC | CASNRRVFDEQYF
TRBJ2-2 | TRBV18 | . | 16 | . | TGTGCCAGCTCACCACCGGGTGAGGGCAACACCGGGGAGCTGTTTTTT | CASSPPGEGNTGELFF
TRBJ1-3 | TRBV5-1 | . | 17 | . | TGCGCCAGCAGCCACGGACGAACAGGAAACTCTGGAAACACCATATATTTT | CASSHGRTGNSGNTIYF
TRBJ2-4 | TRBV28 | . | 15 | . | TGTGCCAGCAGCCCGGGGTGGGTTGCCAAAAACATTCAGTACTTC | CASSPGWVAKNIQYF
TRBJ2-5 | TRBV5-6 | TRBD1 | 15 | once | TGTGCCAGCAGCTTGCCGGGACAGGGTAAAGAGACCCAGTACTTC | CASSLPGQGKETQYF
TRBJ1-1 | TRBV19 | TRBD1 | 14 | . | TGTGCCAGTAGTGTCACAGGGGATGCCACTGAAGCTTTCTTT | CASSVTGDATEAFF
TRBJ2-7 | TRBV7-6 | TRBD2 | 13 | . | TGTGCCAGCAGCGCCGGGACTACCTACGAGCAGTACTTC | CASSAGTTYEQYF
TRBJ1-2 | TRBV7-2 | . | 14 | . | TGTGCCAGCAGCAGAGCTAATTCTAACTATGGCTACACCTTC | CASSRANSNYGYTF
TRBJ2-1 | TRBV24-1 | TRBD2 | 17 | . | TGTGCCACCAGTGATCCAAGCGCCGGGACTAATAACAATGAGCAGTTCTTC | CATSDPSAGTNNNEQFF
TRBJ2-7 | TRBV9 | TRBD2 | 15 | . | TGTGCCAGCAGCGGCAGCGGGACCGAAGCCTACGAGCAGTACTTC | CASSGSGTEAYEQYF
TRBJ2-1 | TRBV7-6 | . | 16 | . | TGTGCCAGCAGCTTAAGGGGGGGGAGCTCCTACAATGAGCAGTTCTTC | CASSLRGGSSYNEQFF
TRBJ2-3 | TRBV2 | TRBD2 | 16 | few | TGTGCCAGCAGGGAACTAGCGGACCCACAGAGAGATACGCAGTATTTT | CASRELADPQRDTQYF
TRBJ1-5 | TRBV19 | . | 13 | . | TGTGCCAGTAGTATTCAGGGCGGACAGCCCCAGCATTTT | CASSIQGGQPQHF
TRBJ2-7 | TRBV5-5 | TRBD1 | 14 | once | TGTGCCAGCAGCAACTTGGGACAGGGGAACGAGCAGTACTTC | CASSNLGQGNEQYF
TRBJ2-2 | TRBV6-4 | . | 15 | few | TGTGCCAGCAGTCCACAGGGTTTCGGCACCGGGGAGCTGTTTTTT | CASSPQGFGTGELFF
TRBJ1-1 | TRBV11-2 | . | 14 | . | TGTGCCAGCAGCACTAATGCCGGTTGGACTGAAGCTTTCTTT | CASSTNAGWTEAFF
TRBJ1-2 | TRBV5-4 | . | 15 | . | TGTGCCAGCAGCTTGGTCGGCAGGGAGGGGTATGGCTACACCTTC | CASSLVGREGYGYTF
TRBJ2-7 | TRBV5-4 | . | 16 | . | TGTGCCAGCAGCTCACCCCTCTCGGGGGGCCTCGACGAGCAGTACTTC | CASSSPLSGGLDEQYF
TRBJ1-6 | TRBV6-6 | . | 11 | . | TGTGCCAGCAGTTCGAATTCACCCCTCCACTTT | CASSSNSPLHF
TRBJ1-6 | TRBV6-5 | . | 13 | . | TGTGCCAGCAGTTTGGACAGCTATTCACCCCTCCACTTT | CASSLDSYSPLHF
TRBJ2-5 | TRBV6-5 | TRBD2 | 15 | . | TGTGCCAGCGGCCAAACCGGGGGGGCCGGTGAGACCCAGTACTTC | CASGQTGGAGETQYF
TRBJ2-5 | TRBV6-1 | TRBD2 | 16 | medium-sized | TGTGCCAGCAGTGAAGCGGGGGGGGGAGTCCAAGAGACCCAGTACTTC | CASSEAGGGVQETQYF
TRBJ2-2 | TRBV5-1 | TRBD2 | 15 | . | TGCGCCACCACCCGCGGGGGGCCAAACACCGGGGAGCTGTTTTTT | CATTRGGPNTGELFF
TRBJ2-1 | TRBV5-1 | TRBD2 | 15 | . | TGCGCCAGCAGCTCGGGACTAGCGGGGGGGAATGAGCAGTTCTTC | CASSSGLAGGNEQFF
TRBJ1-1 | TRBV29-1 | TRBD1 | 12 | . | TGCAGCGTGGGACAGGCGTACACTGAAGCTTTCTTT | CSVGQAYTEAFF
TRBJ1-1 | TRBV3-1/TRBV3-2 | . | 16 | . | TGTGCCAGCAGCCACCGAAGGGGCAGGGTTGACACTGAAGCTTTCTTT | CASSHRRGRVDTEAFF
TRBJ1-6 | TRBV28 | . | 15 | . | TGTGCCAGCAGTTTTATGGCAGGGGATAATTCACCCCTCCACTTT | CASSFMAGDNSPLHF
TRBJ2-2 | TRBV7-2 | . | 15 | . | TGTGCCAGCAGCCTAGCCGGGGGGAACACCGGGGAGCTGTTTTTT | CASSLAGGNTGELFF
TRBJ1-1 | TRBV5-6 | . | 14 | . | TGTGCCAGCAGCGAGGGACTCCAGAACACTGAAGCTTTCTTT | CASSEGLQNTEAFF
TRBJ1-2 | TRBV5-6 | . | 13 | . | TGTGCCAGCAGCCCTACTTGGGAGGGCGGCTACACCTTC | CASSPTWEGGYTF